Below, 8 T cell receptor beta chains from the same sample are listed, as sequenced in a study of molecular identifiers for immune sequencing clone quantification. TCRdb reanalysed the PCR reads using MiXCR and keeps one entry per CDR3 protein. Here the sample spans more than 550,000 distinct CDR3 sequences, approximately 24% being singletons. The material sequenced was naive CD8+ T cells from blood, with Jurkat cell RNA spiked in. Noted subset: FACS-sorted CD8+CD4-CCR7+CD45RA+ naive T cells. The receptors come from a human donor in good health. Some libraries in this study had Jurkat cell RNA spiked in.

This clonotype was found a few times. This chain uses TRBV19 with TRBJ2-3; D possibly corresponds to TRBD1 (5 bases). With 1 base removed from V and 3 bases from J, the gap between germline ends came to 5 bases. CDR1 is LNHDA, CDR2 SQIVND, per germline (reference sequence). This CDR3 spans 13 amino acids. For the CDR3, the DNA is TGTGCCAGTAGTATAGGACAGACAGATACGCAGTATTTT. As protein: CASSIGQTDTQYF.

At least ten counts were recorded for this clonotype. The J gene is TRBJ1-1, the V gene TRBV9; TRBD1 might be the D (5 bases). The CDR3 contains 14 residues. CDR1 and CDR2 (germline): SGDLS, YYNGEE. The V and J ends lost 3 bases and 3 bases respectively, with 12 bases between them. CDR3 sequence: CASSAGGVDTEAFF. Here the CDR3 DNA reads TGTGCCAGCAGCGCCGGGGGGGTAGACACTGAAGCTTTCTTT.

In its sample, this clonotype was seen many times. The CDR3 loop reads CASSEETGPSGANVLTF. For the CDR3, the DNA is TGTGCCAGCAGTGAGGAGACAGGACCCTCTGGGGCCAACGTCCTGACTTTC. This chain joins TRBV2 and TRBJ2-6, with D perhaps TRBD1 (6 bases). V lost 3 bases to trimming and J lost 0 bases, with 12 bases between them. The CDR3 runs 17 residues. The germline V gene has CDR1 SNHLY and CDR2 FYNNEI.

This clonotype was observed a handful of times. A much bigger clone sits one base away, suggesting this may be a read error. The CDR3 here is CASSSLAGTSGYEQYF. CDR3 nucleotide sequence: TGTGCCAGCAGCTCCCTGGCCGGGACTAGTGGCTACGAGCAGTACTTC. This chain joins TRBV5-4 and TRBJ2-7, with TRBD2 matching over 8 bases. This CDR3 is 16 amino acids long. V trimming: 3 bases; J trimming: 3 bases; junction bases outside the gene matches: 11. Looked up from germline, CDR1 is SGHNT and CDR2 is YYREEE (reference sequence).

V is TRBV7-2 and J is TRBJ2-3, with unresolved D. Trimming took off 4 bases at V and 4 bases at J, with 9 bases between the two ends. The CDR3 consists of 13 residues. Looked up from germline, CDR1 is SGHTA and CDR2 is FQGNSA. The CDR3 is CASSSIAADTQYF. CDR3 DNA: TGTGCCAGCAGCTCTATTGCCGCAGATACGCAGTATTTT.

The rearrangement uses TRBV27 and TRBJ2-7; D is possibly TRBD2 (5 bases). The CDR3 extends over 15 amino acids. Trimming took 0 bases from V and 1 from J, leaving 10 bases between them. CDR1 is MNHEY and CDR2 is SMNVEV in the germline V gene (reference sequence). The CDR3 loop reads CASSLSSGNSYEQYF. DNA for the CDR3: TGTGCCAGCAGTTTATCGAGCGGAAATTCCTACGAGCAGTACTTC.

The rearrangement uses TRBV20-1 and TRBJ2-3, with 13 bases lining up with TRBD2. V lost 0 bases and J lost 11; bases outside the gene matches: 8. Germline lookup yields CDR1 DFQATT and CDR2 SNEGSKA (reference sequence). The CDR3 has 15 residues. In DNA, the CDR3 is TGCAGTGCTAGAGATTCCGGGACTAGCGGGGTCAAGCAGTATTTT. Protein: CSARDSGTSGVKQYF.

This CDR3 is CASSEDRAGTGSYEQYF. For the CDR3, the DNA is TGTGCCAGCAGTGAAGACCGAGCTGGGACAGGGTCCTACGAGCAGTACTTC. The chain combines TRBV6-1 with TRBJ2-7; 9 bases line up with TRBD1. The ends lost 1 base at V and 1 base at J; junction bases unmatched: 8. The CDR3 has 17 amino acids. The germline gives CDR1 MNHNS, CDR2 SASEGT.